The clone carrying this TCR beta chain was counted at least ten times. This specimen belongs to a study of T cell changes during pregnancy in multiple sclerosis. Clones were read by immunoSEQ multiplex PCR, and TCRdb kept only the in-frame ones, dropping some. The data contain some 50,000 clones, approximately 90% of them seen just once; the ten biggest clones take up 2.9%. CDR3 size: 15 residues. Trimming pared 5 bases from V and 3 bases from J, leaving 17 bases between. Germline CDR1 and CDR2: LNHDA and SQIVND (reference sequence). J is TRBJ2-7 and V is TRBV19; a possible D gene is TRBD1 (6 bases). The receptor's source is a female donor with multiple sclerosis, enrolled in a pregnancy study. The sample was CD8+ T cells from peripheral blood mononuclear cells, taken in the second trimester of pregnancy. The CDR3 reads CASSASGDPLYEQYF. DNA for the CDR3: TGTGCCAGTAGTGCCTCAGGGGATCCCCTCTACGAGCAGTACTTC.